These 9 T cell receptor beta chains share one sample of origin, sequenced in a study of CD8 T cell repertoires and HIV-1 epitope variants. These TCRs are of unknown antigen specificity. Assay: immunoSEQ multiplex PCR; the TCRdb copy retains only in-frame clones and omits some. This table has about 5,000 clones, about 60% appearing once. The sample was cultured CD8+ T cells derived from PBMCs. Receptors were obtained from a male donor with HIV.

This chain joins TRBV6-1 and TRBJ1-5; the D gene is possibly TRBD1 (6 bases). V was clipped by 4 bases and J by 5 bases, with 15 bases between them. Per germline, CDR1 MNHNS and CDR2 SASEGT. The CDR3 is 15 residues long. CDR3 DNA sequence: TGTGCCAGCAGTGGGGGGCAGGGGATACATCAGCCCCAGCATTTT. Translation: CASSGGQGIHQPQHF.

The rearrangement links TRBV6-5 to TRBJ2-1; D gene unclear. The CDR3 totals 12 residues. From germline, CDR1 is MNHEY and CDR2 SVGAGI. The ends were cut back, 7 bases at V and 6 bases at J, with 10 bases in the middle. CDR3 sequence reads: CASITESNEQFF. Here the CDR3 DNA reads TGTGCCAGCATTACAGAAAGCAATGAGCAGTTCTTC.

J is TRBJ2-7 and V is TRBV28; D not resolved. Trimming left V 2 bases short and J 5 bases short, with 13 bases between. Germline CDR1 MDHEN, CDR2 SYDVKM. The CDR3 runs 14 residues. Here the CDR3 reads CASSLARPLDEQYF. In nucleotides, the CDR3 is TGTGCCAGCAGTTTAGCCCGTCCTCTGGACGAGCAGTACTTC.

This chain links TRBV11-2 with TRBJ2-2, with no clear D. The germline V gene encodes CDR1 SGHAT and CDR2 FQNNGV. CDR3 length equals 14 residues. V lost 3 bases, J lost 2 bases, and 7 bases lay in between. DNA of the CDR3: TGTGCCAGCAGCTTTGCTGGAAACACCGGGGAGCTGTTTTTT. Translating it yields CASSFAGNTGELFF.

This rearrangement joins TRBV25-1 to TRBJ2-5; D might be TRBD1 (5 bases). Deletions cut 4 bases from V and 5 bases from J, with 14 bases between. Per the germline V gene, CDR1 is MGHDK and CDR2 is SYGVNS. The CDR3 has 14 residues. CDR3 in amino acids: CASSVQGVGETQYF. CDR3 DNA: TGTGCCAGCAGTGTACAAGGGGTCGGCGAGACCCAGTACTTC.

This chain joins TRBV2 and TRBJ2-5; tentatively, D is TRBD2 (6 bases). The length of the CDR3 is 15 residues. The V gene lost 7 bases and the J gene lost 5 bases, with 20 bases spanning the gap. Germline assignment: CDR1 SNHLY and CDR2 FYNNEI. CDR3 bases: TGTGCCAGCACGCCGACTGGAGGGGTCGGCGAGACCCAGTACTTC. Its translation is CASTPTGGVGETQYF.

This clone was counted only a few times. This rearrangement joins TRBV7-9 to TRBJ2-7, with 8 bases identical to TRBD2. V lost 7 bases, J lost 3 bases, and 2 bases stayed unmatched. Germline V gene data show CDR1 as SEHNR and CDR2 as FQNEAQ (reference sequence). The CDR3 consists of 12 residues. This CDR3 is CASTGGGYEQYF. CDR3 in DNA: TGTGCCAGCACGGGAGGGGGCTACGAGCAGTACTTC.

This clone was seen more than once but under ten times. A junction end diverges from the germline sequence, so it may reflect a read error. The chain is built from TRBV27 and TRBJ1-6; 9 bases align to TRBD1. The CDR3 covers 18 residues. Germline CDR1 reads MNHEY; CDR2 reads SMNVEV (reference sequence). The CDR3 DNA follows: TGTGCCAGCAGTATATCGCCGGGACAGGGCAGTCCTAATTCACCCCTCCACTTT. It codes for CASSISPGQGSPNSPLHF.

The CDR3 sequence: CASSPSRSVNTEAFF. CDR3 DNA: TGTGCCAGCAGCCCCTCCCGGTCGGTGAACACTGAAGCTTTCTTT. V is TRBV4-2 and J is TRBJ1-1; D not certain. CDR3 size: 15 residues. Trimming left V 4 bases short and J 0 bases short, with 12 bases between. From germline, CDR1 is LGHNA and CDR2 YNFKEQ.